The 11 T cell receptor beta chains reported below all come from one sample, sequenced in a study of control samples from healthy donors and cancer patients. Produced via immunoSEQ multiplex PCR; TCRdb's table is partial and in-frame only. The data contain approximately 94,000 clones, about 81% of them singletons. Sequencing was done on a sample of PBMCs. These receptors all stem from a man aged 65 to 85 with lung cancer.

The chain couples TRBV25-1 to TRBJ2-1; D call uncertain. Germline V gene data show CDR1 as MGHDK and CDR2 as SYGVNS. There are 16 residues in the CDR3. V lost 0 bases and J 7 bases, leaving 16 bases between the germline ends. DNA of the CDR3: TGTGCCAGCAGTGAATATGTAGGGAAAGTTAATAATGAGCAGTTCTTC. It specifies CASSEYVGKVNNEQFF.

The gene calls are TRBV7-9 and TRBJ1-2, with TRBD1 as a possible D gene (5 bases). The V and J ends lost 1 base and 4 bases respectively, with 19 bases between them. The germline V gene encodes CDR1 SEHNR and CDR2 FQNEAQ (reference sequence). The CDR3 extends over 17 amino acids. The CDR3 sequence is CASSLDIRLQGGYGYTF. In nucleotides, the CDR3 is TGTGCCAGCAGCTTAGATATCCGGCTTCAGGGAGGCTATGGCTACACCTTC. The whole variable domain, filled in from reference TRBV7-9 and TRBJ1-2, reads DTGVSQNPRHKITKRGQNVTFRCDPISEHNRLYWYRQTLGQGPEFLTYFQNEAQLEKSRLLSDRFSAERPKGSFSTLEIQRTEQGDSAMYLCASSLDIRLQGGYGYTFGSGTRLTVV.

V gene TRBV2 combines with J gene TRBJ2-7; 7 nucleotides align to TRBD2. CDR3 length: 14 residues. Per the germline V gene, CDR1 is SNHLY and CDR2 is FYNNEI. V shed 6 bases, J shed 7 bases, and the junction held 12 bases outside the gene matches. The CDR3 DNA reads TGTGCCAGCAGAACCGGGACTACTCTGAGTGAGCAGTACTTC. It translates to CASRTGTTLSEQYF. Based on the CDR3 plus reference TRBV2 and TRBJ2-7, the full variable domain is EPEVTQTPSHQVTQMGQEVILRCVPISNHLYFYWYRQILGQKVEFLVSFYNNEISEKSEIFDDQFSVERPDGSNFTLKIRSTKLEDSAMYFCASRTGTTLSEQYFGPGTRLTVT.

The chain combines TRBV7-9 with TRBJ1-4; no reliable D call. With 1 base removed from V and 7 bases from J, the gap between germline ends came to 16 bases. The CDR3 extends over 16 amino acids. CDR1 and CDR2 (germline): SEHNR, FQNEAQ (reference sequence). The CDR3 coding sequence is TGTGCCAGCAGCTTAGGGGCGGCGGGGAATGGTGAAAAACTGTTTTTT. The encoded protein is CASSLGAAGNGEKLFF.

The chain recombines TRBV5-1 with TRBJ2-1; D remains ambiguous. This CDR3 has 13 residues. Germline V gene sequence: CDR1 SGHRS, CDR2 YFSETQ. The germline V and J ends were trimmed by 0 bases and 9 bases, with 10 bases remaining between them. The CDR3 here is CASSLEPSSEQFF. CDR3 in DNA: TGCGCCAGCAGCTTGGAACCTAGTTCTGAGCAGTTCTTC.

V is TRBV19 and J is TRBJ1-1; D might be TRBD1 (6 bases). The CDR3 length is 16 residues. The germline gives CDR1 LNHDA, CDR2 SQIVND (reference sequence). V was clipped by 5 bases and J by 0 bases, with 16 bases between them. The CDR3 sequence is CASSDRDKPLNTEAFF. The CDR3, as DNA: TGTGCCAGTAGTGACCGGGACAAGCCTCTGAACACTGAAGCTTTCTTT.

J is TRBJ2-2 and V is TRBV11-2, with 11 bases fitting TRBD1. V lost 3 bases, J lost 5 bases, and 5 bases stayed unmatched. Germline V lookup: CDR1 SGHAT, CDR2 FQNNGV. The CDR3 totals 16 residues. CDR3 nucleotides: TGTGCCAGCAGCTTGGGACAGGGGGTATGGACCGGGGAGCTGTTTTTT. As protein: CASSLGQGVWTGELFF.

The J gene is TRBJ1-2, the V gene TRBV5-6; D remains unclear. CDR3 length: 14 amino acids. V dropped 3 bases and J dropped 6 bases, with 15 bases sitting between them. Germline V gene sequence: CDR1 SGHDT, CDR2 YYEEEE. Here the CDR3 reads CASSWLGPGNGYTF. The CDR3 region has the DNA TGTGCCAGCAGCTGGCTCGGTCCGGGTAATGGCTACACCTTC.

The rearrangement links TRBV11-2 to TRBJ2-7; D is uncertain. Germline CDR1 reads SGHAT; CDR2 reads FQNNGV. CDR3 length: 15 amino acids. The germline V and J ends were trimmed by 5 bases and 6 bases, with 20 bases remaining between them. CDR3 DNA sequence: TGTGCCAGCAGCCCCAACCTTCGGGCCCGTGGCGAGCAGTACTTC. Translated, it gives CASSPNLRARGEQYF.

The chain recombines TRBV20-1 with TRBJ2-1, with TRBD2 identical over 8 bases. The J segment lost 4 bases and the V segment lost 3 bases, leaving 8 bases of the junction unmatched. CDR3 length: 15 residues. The germline CDR1 and CDR2 sequences are DFQATT and SNEGSKA (reference sequence). CDR3 sequence (DNA): TGCAGTGCTAGTACTCGGGGGGGCTCATACAATGAGCAGTTCTTC. As protein: CSASTRGGSYNEQFF.

The V call is TRBV6-7, the J call TRBJ2-1; D not certain. TRBV6-7 is classed as an ORF, of uncertain function. V lost 4 bases to trimming and J lost 8 bases, with 9 bases between them. CDR3 length: 12 residues. This CDR3 is CASSSRVDEQFF. The CDR3 bases are TGTGCCAGCAGTTCAAGGGTTGATGAGCAGTTCTTC.